This T cell receptor beta chain was sequenced in a study of T cell responses to AZD1222 COVID-19 vaccine (dated by TCRdb to the early 2020s). Turning to the overall study: A total of 230 to 250 trial participants underwent TCR sequencing, of whom 207 received two doses of AZD1222 and about 26 received two doses of the MenACWY control vaccine. Trial participants were enrolled by age into subgroups of 18-55, 56-69 and 70-plus years, and around 150, 28 and 57 TCR-sequenced participants, respectively, were included in these subgroups.

What the research found in general, with its limitations: The 56-69-year group was small, and its depth increase did not reach significance, likely because of low power. Most participants were white British and females outnumbered males, and the authors suggested that clonal diversity may have been underestimated. Epitopes outside the regions mutated in the B.1.351 and B.1.1.7 variants were reportedly recognized by nearly half of the unique spike-specific TCRs. After two AZD1222 doses, both the breadth and the depth of spike-specific TCRs were significantly higher than at day 0 and than in MenACWY recipients. Because no samples from the day 14 peak response were available, repertoires could be characterized only after the peak T cell response. Conclusions about previously exposed vaccinees were limited because only a handful of AZD1222 recipients were SARS-CoV-2 seropositive at baseline. The vaccine-associated CD4 TCRs covered the entire spike protein, and the dominant responses fell in regions 160-218 and 743-854.

About this clone: Its antigen remains undetermined. Base qualities were left out, and no much larger clone turns up one base away.

The sample's time point label, in plain terms: about 28 days (+/-7) after the second vaccine dose. AZD1222 recipients whose second dose came at about 4 weeks and those whose second dose came at about 12 weeks were combined into one group, since spike-specific TCR depth and breadth did not differ between the two schedules. The vaccinee samples were drawn from two UK trials, COV001 and COV002, one of which was a single-blind randomized controlled phase 2/3 trial testing AZD1222 (ChAdOx1 nCoV-19) in healthy adults. For TCRbeta chain sequencing, PBMC samples were collected from trial participants at day 0 and at day 28 after the second dose. Per the germline V gene, SGDLS is the CDR1 and YYNGEE is the CDR2. The CDR3 numbers 14 residues from cysteine through phenylalanine. The CDR3 DNA has 42 bases and is translated from base 1. The trim is 4 bases for V and 7 bases for J, with a gap of 17 bases between the germline ends.

The CDR3 regions of human TCRbeta chains were analyzed by immunosequencing. Per the original workflow: Repertoire TCRs were matched against a reference library of SARS-CoV-2-specific TCRs generated with the MIRA antigen-specificity platform. Breadth meant the fraction of unique TCRs that were SARS-CoV-2-associated, whereas depth meant the fraction of total T cells that were SARS-CoV-2-associated. Each spike-specific TCR was assigned to its reactive spike region and to a CD4 or CD8 class using the MIRA data. Log10-transformed breadth and depth values were compared by one-way ANOVA with Sidak's multiple comparisons tests. TCRdb provides this immuneACCESS table in a form limited to in-frame rearrangements. Some clones are lacking; in checked studies, under half of them reflect an unresolved V gene, and why the rest are absent is not known. For V, J and clone size, that table is used; D and trimming come from the DNA. This sample is represented by about 72,000 clones; about nine tenths of them were singletons. Roughly 30% of the sample rests with the top ten.

This chain joins TRBV9 to TRBJ1-2; 6 matching bases give a weak D call of TRBD1. The input for sequencing was peripheral blood, taken 28 days after the second AZD1222 dose. The TCR originated in an adult who received the AZD1222 COVID-19 vaccine. CDR3 loop: CASSPTGGRGGYTF. In nucleotides, the sequence is TGTGCCAGCAGCCCCACCGGGGGCAGGGGTGGCTACACCTTC.